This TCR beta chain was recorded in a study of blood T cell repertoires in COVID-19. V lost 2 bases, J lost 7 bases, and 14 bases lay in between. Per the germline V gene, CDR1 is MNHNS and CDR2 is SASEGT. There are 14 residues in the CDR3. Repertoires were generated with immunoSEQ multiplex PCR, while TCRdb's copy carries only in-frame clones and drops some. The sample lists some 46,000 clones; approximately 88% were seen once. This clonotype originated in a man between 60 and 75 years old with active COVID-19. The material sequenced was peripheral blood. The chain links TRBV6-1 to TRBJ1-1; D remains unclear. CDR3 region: CASSESGYPNEAFF. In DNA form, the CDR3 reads TGTGCCAGCAGTGAATCGGGGTACCCGAATGAAGCTTTCTTT.